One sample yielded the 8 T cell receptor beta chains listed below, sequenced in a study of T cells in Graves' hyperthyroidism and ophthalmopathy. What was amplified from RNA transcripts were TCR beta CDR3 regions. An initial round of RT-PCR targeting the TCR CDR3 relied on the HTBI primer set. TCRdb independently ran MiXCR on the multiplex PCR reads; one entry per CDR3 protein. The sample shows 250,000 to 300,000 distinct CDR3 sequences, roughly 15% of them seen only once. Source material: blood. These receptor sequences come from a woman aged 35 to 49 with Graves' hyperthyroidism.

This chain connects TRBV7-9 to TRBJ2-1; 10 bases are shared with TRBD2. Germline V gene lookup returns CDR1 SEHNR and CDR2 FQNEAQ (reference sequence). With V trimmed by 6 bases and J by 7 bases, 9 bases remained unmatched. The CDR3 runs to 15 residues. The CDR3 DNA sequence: TGTGCCAGCAGGCCTAGCGGGAGTTATTTTAATGAGCAGTTCTTC. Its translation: CASRPSGSYFNEQFF.

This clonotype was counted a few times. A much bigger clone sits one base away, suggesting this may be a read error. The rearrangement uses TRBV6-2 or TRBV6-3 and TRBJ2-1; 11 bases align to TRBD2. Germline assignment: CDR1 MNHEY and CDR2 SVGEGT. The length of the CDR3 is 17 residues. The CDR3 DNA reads TGTGCCAGCAGCCTCGGGACTAGCGGAAACTCCTACAATGAGCAGTCCTTC. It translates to CASSLGTSGNSYNEQSF.

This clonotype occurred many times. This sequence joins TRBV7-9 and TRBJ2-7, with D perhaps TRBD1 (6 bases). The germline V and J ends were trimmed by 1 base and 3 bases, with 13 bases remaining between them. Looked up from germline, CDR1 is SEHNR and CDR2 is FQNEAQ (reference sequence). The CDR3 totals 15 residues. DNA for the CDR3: TGTGCCAGCAGCTTAGTTTTGGGACACGTCTACGAGCAGTACTTC. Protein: CASSLVLGHVYEQYF.

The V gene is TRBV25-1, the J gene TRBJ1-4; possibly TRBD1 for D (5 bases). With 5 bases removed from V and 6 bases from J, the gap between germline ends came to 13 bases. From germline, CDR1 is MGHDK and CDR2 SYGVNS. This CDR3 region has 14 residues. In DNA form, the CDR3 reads TGTGCCAGCAGTCCGACAGCGGAGGATGAAAAACTGTTTTTT. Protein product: CASSPTAEDEKLFF.

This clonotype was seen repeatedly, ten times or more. The CDR3 protein is CSVAGLAGYNEQFF. CDR3 nucleotides: TGCAGCGTTGCGGGACTAGCGGGATACAATGAGCAGTTCTTC. The chain employs TRBV29-1 and TRBJ2-1; the match to TRBD2 covers 13 bases. CDR1 is SQVTM and CDR2 is ANQGSEA in the germline V gene. The CDR3 runs 14 residues. Trimming cost V 4 bases and J 4 bases; bases outside gene matches: 1.

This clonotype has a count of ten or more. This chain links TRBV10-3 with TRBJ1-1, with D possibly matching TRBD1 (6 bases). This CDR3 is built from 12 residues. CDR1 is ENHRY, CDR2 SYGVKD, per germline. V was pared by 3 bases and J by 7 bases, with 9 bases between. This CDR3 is CAISEGGREAFF. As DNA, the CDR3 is TGTGCCATCAGTGAAGGGGGGCGTGAAGCTTTCTTT.

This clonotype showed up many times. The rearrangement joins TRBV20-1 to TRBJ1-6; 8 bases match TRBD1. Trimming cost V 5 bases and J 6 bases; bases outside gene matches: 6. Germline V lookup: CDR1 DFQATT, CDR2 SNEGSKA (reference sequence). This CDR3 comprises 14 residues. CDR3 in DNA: TGCAGTGCTCCCCCACAGGGGGGTAATTCACCCCTCCACTTT. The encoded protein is CSAPPQGGNSPLHF.

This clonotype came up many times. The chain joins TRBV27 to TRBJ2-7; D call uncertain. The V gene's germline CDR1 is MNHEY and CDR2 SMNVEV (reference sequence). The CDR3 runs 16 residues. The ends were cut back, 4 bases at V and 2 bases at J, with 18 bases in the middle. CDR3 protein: CASSYIGPNHPYEQYF. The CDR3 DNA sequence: TGTGCCAGCAGTTATATTGGGCCGAACCACCCCTACGAGCAGTACTTC.